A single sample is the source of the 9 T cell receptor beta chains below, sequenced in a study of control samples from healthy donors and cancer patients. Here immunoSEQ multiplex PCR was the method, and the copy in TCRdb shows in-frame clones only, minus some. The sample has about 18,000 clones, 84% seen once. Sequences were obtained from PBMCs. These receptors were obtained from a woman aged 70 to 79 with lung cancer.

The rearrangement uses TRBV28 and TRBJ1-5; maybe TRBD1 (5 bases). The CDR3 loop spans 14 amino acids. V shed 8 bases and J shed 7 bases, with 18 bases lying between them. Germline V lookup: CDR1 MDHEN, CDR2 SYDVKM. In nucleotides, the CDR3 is TGTGCCAGCCTCAAGTGGGGGGAGGAGCAGCCCCAGCATTTT. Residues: CASLKWGEEQPQHF.

This chain's CDR3 is CASSAAAGVSYNEQFF. CDR3 in DNA: TGTGCCAGCAGCGCGGCAGCGGGGGTCTCCTACAATGAGCAGTTCTTC. The V call is TRBV9, the J call TRBJ2-1; 8 nucleotides line up with TRBD2. In germline, CDR1 is SGDLS, CDR2 YYNGEE. The V gene end was trimmed by 3 bases and the J gene end by 0 bases; junction bases not matched to a gene: 5. The CDR3 sequence is 16 residues long.

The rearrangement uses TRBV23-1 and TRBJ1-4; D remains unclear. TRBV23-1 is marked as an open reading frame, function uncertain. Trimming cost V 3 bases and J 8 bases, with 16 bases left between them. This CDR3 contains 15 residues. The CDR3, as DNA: TGCGCCAGCAGTCATTCTCCGGGAAGAAAGGAAAAACTGTTTTTT. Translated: CASSHSPGRKEKLFF.

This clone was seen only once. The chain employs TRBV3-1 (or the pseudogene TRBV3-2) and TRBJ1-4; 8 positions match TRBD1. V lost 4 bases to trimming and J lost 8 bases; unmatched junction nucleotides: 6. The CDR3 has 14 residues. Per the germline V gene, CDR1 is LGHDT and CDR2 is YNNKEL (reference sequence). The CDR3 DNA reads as TGTGCCAGCAGCCTGAGACAGGGGAGGGAAAAACTGTTTTTT. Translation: CASSLRQGREKLFF.

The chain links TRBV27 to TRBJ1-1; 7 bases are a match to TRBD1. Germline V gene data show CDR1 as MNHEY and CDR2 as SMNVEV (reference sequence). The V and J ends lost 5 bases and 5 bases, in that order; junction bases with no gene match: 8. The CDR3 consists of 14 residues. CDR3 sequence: CASSPRQGRTEAFF. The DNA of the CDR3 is TGTGCCAGCAGTCCCCGACAGGGACGAACTGAAGCTTTCTTT.

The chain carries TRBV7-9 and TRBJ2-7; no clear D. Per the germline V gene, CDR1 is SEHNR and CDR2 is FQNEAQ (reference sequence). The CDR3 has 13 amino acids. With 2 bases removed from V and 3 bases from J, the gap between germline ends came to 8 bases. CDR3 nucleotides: TGTGCCAGCAGCTTAAGTACATTCTACGAGCAGTACTTC. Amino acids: CASSLSTFYEQYF.

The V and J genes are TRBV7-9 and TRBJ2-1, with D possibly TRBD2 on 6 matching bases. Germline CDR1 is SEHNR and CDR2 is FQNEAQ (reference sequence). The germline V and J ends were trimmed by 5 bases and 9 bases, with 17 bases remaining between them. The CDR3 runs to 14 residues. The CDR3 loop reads CASSDLLAPREQFF. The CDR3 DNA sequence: TGTGCCAGCAGCGACCTACTAGCACCCCGTGAGCAGTTCTTC. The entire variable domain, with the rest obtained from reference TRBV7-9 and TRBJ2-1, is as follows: DTGVSQNPRHKITKRGQNVTFRCDPISEHNRLYWYRQTLGQGPEFLTYFQNEAQLEKSRLLSDRFSAERPKGSFSTLEIQRTEQGDSAMYLCASSDLLAPREQFFGPGTRLTVL.

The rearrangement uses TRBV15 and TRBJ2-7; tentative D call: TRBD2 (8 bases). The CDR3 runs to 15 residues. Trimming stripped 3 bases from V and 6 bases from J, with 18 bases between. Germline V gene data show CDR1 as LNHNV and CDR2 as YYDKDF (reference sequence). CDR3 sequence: CATSSRRDSGGEQYF. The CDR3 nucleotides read TGTGCCACCAGCAGCCGCCGGGACAGCGGGGGCGAGCAGTACTTC.

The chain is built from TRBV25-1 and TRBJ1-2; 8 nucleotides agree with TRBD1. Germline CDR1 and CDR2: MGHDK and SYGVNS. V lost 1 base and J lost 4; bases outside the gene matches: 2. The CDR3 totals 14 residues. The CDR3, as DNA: TGTGCCAGCAGTGAATCTGGACAGGGCTATGGCTACACCTTC. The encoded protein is CASSESGQGYGYTF.